This T cell receptor (beta chain) was recovered during a study of blood T cell repertoires in COVID-19. Study in general: Acute and convalescent COVID-19 specimens originated in the United States, Italy and Spain. Sources were T cells, B-cell-depleted T cells, or PBMCs; the material itself was cDNA or gDNA.

Germline V gene sequence: CDR1 SNHLY, CDR2 FYNNEI. V gave up 2 bases and J gave up 5 bases, with 13 bases separating them. CDR3 length: 14 amino acids. Repertoires were generated with immunoSEQ multiplex PCR, while TCRdb's copy carries only in-frame clones and drops some. The profile shows a few hundred thousand clones, roughly 91% of them singletons. The clonotype originates from a man aged 30 to 45 with acute or convalescent COVID-19. Material: peripheral blood. The V gene is TRBV2, the J gene TRBJ2-7; no firm D call. The CDR3 DNA reads as TGTGCCAGCAGTGAAACTAAGGATATCGACGAGCAGTACTTC. This gives the protein CASSETKDIDEQYF. The full variable domain, rest sourced from reference TRBV2 and TRBJ2-7, is EPEVTQTPSHQVTQMGQEVILRCVPISNHLYFYWYRQILGQKVEFLVSFYNNEISEKSEIFDDQFSVERPDGSNFTLKIRSTKLEDSAMYFCASSETKDIDEQYFGPGTRLTVT.